This T cell receptor beta chain was retrieved from a study of breast tumors, draining lymph nodes, adjacent tissues. Each CDR3 protein gets one entry after TCRdb re-called the multiplex PCR reads with MiXCR. This table holds some 130,000 distinct CDR3 sequences, 15% to 20% found once. The lymph nodes were axillary draining lymph nodes from breast cancer patients. Study findings and constraints: Tumor and nontumor repertoires were significantly more similar in luminal-like than in basal-like breast cancer.

This clonotype has ten or more counts. Its antigen is not identified. Germline V gene lookup returns CDR1 SQVTM and CDR2 ANQGSEA. The length of the CDR3 is 13 residues. The V gene end was trimmed by 5 bases and the J gene end by 4 bases; junction bases not matched to a gene: 3. Sequences were obtained from axillary lymph node tissue. This receptor was identified in a female donor with breast cancer. Some clones in this sample may be carry-over from other donors' samples. This chain links TRBV29-1 with TRBJ1-5; 9 bases match TRBD1. The DNA of the CDR3 is TGCAGCGTTCCGGGACAGGGTAATCAGCCCCAGCATTTT. Its protein product is CSVPGQGNQPQHF.